This T cell receptor (beta chain) was sequenced for a study of human T cells and chemical hapten exposure listed by TCRdb under 2021. Looking at the study overall: Libraries were pooled for sequencing, and variation in per-sample TCR yields was attributed mainly to small differences in library volumes within the pool. For every blood RNA sample, sequencing covered both the TCR alpha and TCR beta chains. Peripheral blood TCR repertoire changes were tracked in vivo in alopecia patients during primary and secondary sensitization to the hapten diphenylcyclopropenone (DPC). Overall study results and their limits: DPC sensitization did not change how many TCRs were above 1 in 1000 frequency, and no evidence was found of alterations in global repertoire structure. Repeated subsampling changed both the strength of the expansion versus patch-test correlation and the threshold at which the correlation became significant.

Libraries came from 5' RACE. The sequencer listed for this sample is Illumina MiSeq. During library preparation, unique molecular identifiers were attached to individual cDNA molecules so that TCRs could be counted quantitatively and reproducibly. The original pipeline was this. A median of about 89,000 TCRs per sample was observed, with a range of roughly 20,000 to 750,000. V, J and CDR3 annotation of the TCR reads was carried out using the Decombinator software suite. For PS versus PT1 abundance plots, all samples were subsampled to the same number of TCRs (28,000). Expanded TCRs were defined as absent before sensitization and observed at least eight times at the 2-week time point. TCRdb reanalyzed the raw reads on its own, using fastp at Q25 for trimming and MiXCR for clone calling, and kept in-frame beta chains. Each CDR3 protein appears once, grouped with its most common genes and DNA. The V and J calls here are based on TCRdb, not the publication. This sample gives approximately 150,000 distinct CDR3 sequences in total; 4.1% of them show up just once. Of the sample, 1.3% to 1.5% is held by the ten largest clones.

From its cysteine to its phenylalanine, the CDR3 spans 16 amino acids. Here the CDR3 DNA is all that survives: 48 bases in frame from base 1. Trimming takes 6 bases off V and 18 bases off J; junction bases not matched to a gene: 21. CDR1 is given as KGHSH and CDR2 as LQKENI, both from the germline V gene. This clonotype was recorded at least ten times. This clone's antigen is unknown. No much larger clonotype is one base removed from it; base qualities were not supplied. Total RNA was extracted from unfractionated whole blood that had been collected in Tempus Blood RNA tubes. Five healthy volunteers acted as controls for TCR sequencing and had blood drawn at day 0, 2 weeks and 6 weeks.

This TCR was recovered from a female donor in good health. Recombination connected TRBV18 to TRBJ1-6; a stretch of 9 junction bases matches TRBD1. The CDR3 protein sequence reads: CASSPRTGADIIGDHF. The DNA is TGTGCCAGCTCCCCTAGGACAGGGGCGGATATAATTGGAGACCACTTT.